This T cell receptor (beta chain) comes out of a study of blood T cells in healthy people across ages. In regard to this clonotype: Antigen unknown.

A second about 7 to 12 cycle PCR used barcoded and J-beta primers. Template switching added a 12-random-nucleotide identifier to every cDNA molecule. Every individual sample yielded 2.5 million or more paired-end reads (each containing CDR3). Each CDR3 protein is one row after TCRdb ran MiXCR on the 5' RACE reads. The profile shows approximately 1,000,000 distinct CDR3 sequences, roughly two fifths of them singletons. Study-level results: In the absence of known donor CMV status, changes in expanded clonotypes were possibly confounded. Naive T cell percentage strongly correlated with TCR beta diversity.

CDR3 length: 11 residues. V shed 3 bases and J shed 11 bases, with 13 bases lying between them. Per germline, CDR1 DFQATT and CDR2 SNEGSKA (reference sequence). The V call is TRBV20-1, the J call TRBJ2-5; D not resolved. The sequence derives from a man younger than 35 in good health. Specimen: blood. CDR3 nucleotide sequence: TGCAGTGCTAGTGCCGTGAATGAGCAGTACTTC. Its protein is CSASAVNEQYF.